This T cell receptor (beta chain) was identified during a study of shared clonotypes between healthy human individuals (dated by TCRdb to the early 2020s). Concerning the study at large: The cohort included a few men and a couple of women between 18 and 49 years of age. The study deeply sequenced blood TCR repertoires of roughly five healthy adults to estimate repertoire size and the extent of clonotype sharing between individuals. To increase sequencing depth and limit assay-specific biases, different laboratories used diverse techniques to prepare libraries and sequence TCR repertoires. For each donor, CD4 naive and CD4 memory were each given three plates, CD8 naive was given two plates, and CD8 memory was given one plate. Leukapheresis yielded between about 0.9 and 9.5 billion PBMCs per donor.

Broad study findings and their caveats: Pairwise subsampling indicated that sequencing depth was expected to affect the degree of clonotype sharing among donors. Only blood was sampled, and tissue TCR repertoires likely differ from those in blood. About 5% of naive CD4, 3.5% of naive CD8, approximately 2% of memory CD4, and around 0.42% of memory CD8 clonotypes were shared across a few donors. Even with the large sequencing depth, rarefaction of the sorted-subset datasets indicated that sequencing was incomplete. Naive subsets generally had larger estimated clonotype richness than memory subsets. Clonotypes shared by all four sorted-subset donors showed higher generation probabilities than non-shared clonotypes. The small number of donors limited the genetic and exposure-history diversity represented.

Donors were healthy HIV-negative adults with no recently reported acute infections or vaccinations. All donors were Caucasian adults living in Nashville, Tennessee, USA. CD4+ T cells were enriched by magnetic negative selection, after which naive cells were positively selected on CD45RA and the negative fraction was taken as the memory subset. Blood was collected by leukapheresis, and PBMCs were isolated by Ficoll-Histopaque density gradient centrifugation and then cryopreserved in liquid nitrogen vapor phase. Analytical flow cytometry was used to check the purity and quantity of each magnetically sorted T cell population. Each sorted fraction had its genomic DNA isolated and then quantified by UV absorbance on a Nanodrop 2000c. A note on this clone: What this receptor recognizes is not known. No base-level quality is on record; no much larger clone is a single base apart.

TCR CDR3 regions were amplified from genomic DNA by multiplex PCR using the deep immunoSEQ assay. Genomic DNA extracted from each cell subset was distributed evenly over all wells of several immunoSEQ 96-well plates, and each plate served as one replicate. Each replicate PCR for sorted subsets received roughly 0.2 ug genomic DNA, equal to about 30,000 T cell genomes. Purified libraries were measured with a Qubit 3.0 fluorometer, size-checked on a Bioanalyzer 2100, and measured again with the KAPA Library Quantification kit. Every immunoSEQ 96-well plate was sequenced on a separate single-read 150-cycle Illumina NextSeq 550 flow cell. Under the source paper's analysis protocol: Because only junctional sequences without quality scores were contained in the immunoSEQ output, filtering matching that applied to full-length reads could not be performed. Sequences were annotated with PyIR, a Python wrapper for IgBLAST v1.9, using IMGT germline references to assign V/J genes and CDR3. Reads were filtered out if the reads had weak V/J assignments (E-value above 1e-6), no CDR3, stop codons, out-of-frame junctions, or ambiguous translated residues. V3J clonotypes were defined as sequences sharing an identical inferred V gene, J gene, and CDR3 amino acid sequence. To compute the percentage overlap between repertoires, the number of shared unique clonotypes was divided by the size of the smaller repertoire. Repertoire richness was assessed with RTK rarefaction, the Chao1 estimator, and Recon v2.1 estimates of unobserved clonotypes. OLGA was used to compute generation probabilities for all TCRbeta clonotypes that the gDNA method yielded from a handful of donors. TCRdb's version of the immuneACCESS table is confined to in-frame rearrangements and falls short of the full clone set. An unresolved V gene accounts for under half of the shortfall where checked; the remainder is of unknown origin. V, J and clone size derive from that table, while D and trimming were established from the DNA sequence. This sample is represented by more than 1,200,000 clones; approximately 98.5% of them were singletons. The ten largest clones capture approximately 0.4% of the sample.

The germline V gene gives CDR1 as MDHEN and CDR2 as SYDVKM. V and J are truncated by 7 bases and 4 bases respectively, leaving an intervening sequence of 20 bases. The cysteine opens and the phenylalanine closes a CDR3 of 16 amino acids. Only the CDR3 DNA stays, 48 bases, in frame from base 1. Here the chain combines TRBV28 and TRBJ1-5; no D gene call is confident. The receptor's source is a man aged 30 to 45 in good health. The material sequenced was naive CD4+ T cells sorted from blood. The sample's cell subset or site label, decoded: CD45RA+ positively selected. At the DNA level, the sequence is TGTGCCAGCACTCAAGCCCGGGATTGGAATAATCAGCCCCAGCATTTT. Its protein product is CASTQARDWNNQPQHF.